This T cell receptor (beta chain) was documented in a study of blood T cell repertoires in COVID-19. As concerns this clone: Other DNA sequences in the same sample also yield this CDR3.

How the authors handled the data: Counts of nucleated cells, estimated from reference gene primer amplification, were obtained. This table comes from immunoSEQ multiplex PCR, and its TCRdb copy is limited to in-frame clones, with some not included. V and J calls and clone size are those listed in that table; D and trimming were worked out from the DNA. Of fewer than 300,000 clones listed, 80% to 90% were seen once; the top ten hold roughly 6.3%. This CDR3 contains 15 residues. V was shortened by 2 bases and J by 0 bases, with 11 bases between the two germline ends. CDR1 and CDR2 (germline): SGHTA, FQGTGA.

The receptor's source is a woman in her fifties or sixties with COVID-19, enrolled during active disease. The chain links TRBV7-3 to TRBJ2-7; a possible D gene is TRBD2 (6 bases). Sequenced input: peripheral blood. The CDR3 coding sequence is TGTGCCAGCAGCTTAGGCGGAGGGAGCTCCTACGAGCAGTACTTC. Encoded protein: CASSLGGGSSYEQYF.